These 24 T cell receptor beta chains came from one sample sequenced in a study of T cells in Graves' hyperthyroidism and ophthalmopathy. What was amplified from RNA transcripts were TCR beta CDR3 regions. The TCR CDR3 first-round RT-PCR relied on the HTBI primer set. TCRdb ran MiXCR on the multiplex PCR reads and lists one entry per CDR3 protein. In the table there are 500,000 to 700,000 distinct CDR3 sequences, 16% of which are singletons. The sequenced sample was blood. All receptors derive from a woman under 30 with Graves' hyperthyroidism.

This clonotype occurred many times. The V and J genes are TRBV20-1 and TRBJ1-1; D not certain. The germline V gene has CDR1 DFQATT and CDR2 SNEGSKA (reference sequence). The CDR3 loop spans 12 amino acids. Trimming removed 6 bases from V and 2 bases from J, with 10 bases in between. The CDR3 DNA reads as TGCAGTGCCATTCGCGGTAACACTGAAGCTTTCTTT. Its protein product is CSAIRGNTEAFF.

In its sample, this clonotype was seen many times. The chain couples TRBV27 to TRBJ2-7; unclear D gene. The CDR3 spans 13 residues. The V gene lost 2 bases and the J gene lost 2 bases, with 7 bases spanning the gap. CDR1 is MNHEY and CDR2 is SMNVEV in the germline V gene (reference sequence). The CDR3 loop reads CASSLKGTYEQYF. The CDR3 region has the DNA TGTGCCAGCAGTTTAAAAGGAACCTACGAGCAGTACTTC.

V is TRBV6-1 and J is TRBJ2-1; 10 bases match TRBD2. CDR3 length: 17 amino acids. Germline loops: CDR1 MNHNS, CDR2 SASEGT. The J segment lost 4 bases and the V segment lost 6 bases, leaving 12 bases of the junction unmatched. The CDR3 spells CASSEKASGGLYNEQFF. The CDR3 DNA is TGTGCCAGCAGCGAAAAAGCTAGCGGGGGCCTATACAATGAGCAGTTCTTC.

Ten or more counts support this clonotype. The rearrangement uses TRBV20-1 and TRBJ2-7; D is uncertain. V was pared by 0 bases and J by 3 bases, with 27 bases between. From germline, CDR1 is DFQATT and CDR2 SNEGSKA (reference sequence). The CDR3 is 19 residues long. This CDR3 reads CSARDFGLLGRVRNYEQYF. The CDR3 bases are TGCAGTGCTAGAGATTTTGGGTTATTAGGACGGGTGCGAAACTACGAGCAGTACTTC.

The chain recombines TRBV12-5 with TRBJ1-1; the D is unclear. Trimming took 1 base from V and 4 from J, leaving 7 bases between them. CDR3 length equals 13 residues. Germline values: CDR1 LGHNT, CDR2 FRNRAP. CDR3 nucleotide sequence: TGTGCTAGTGGTTTGGATCGGGGCACTGAAGCTTTCTTT. Amino acid sequence: CASGLDRGTEAFF.

There are many counts of this clonotype. The chain links TRBV5-1 to TRBJ2-3; D is possibly TRBD1 or TRBD2 (5 bases each). The CDR3 is 14 amino acids. Trimming pared 3 bases from V and 1 base from J, leaving 9 bases between. From germline, CDR1 is SGHRS and CDR2 YFSETQ. DNA for the CDR3: TGCGCCAGCAGCTCGGGACCCCGCACAGATACGCAGTATTTT. Residues: CASSSGPRTDTQYF.

This clonotype appeared many times. The chain employs TRBV10-3 and TRBJ2-1; 9 positions match TRBD2. The CDR3 runs to 18 residues. CDR1 ENHRY and CDR2 SYGVKD come from the germline V gene. V shed 0 bases and J 1 base; nucleotides not matched to a gene: 7. The CDR3 protein is CAISESGGGAGSYNEQFF. The DNA of the CDR3 is TGTGCCATCAGTGAGTCCGGCGGGGGGGCCGGGTCCTACAATGAGCAGTTCTTC.

As DNA, the CDR3 is TGTGCCAGCACCCTAAGAGGGAGGGCTAGCGGTCCCCTAGGGGATGAGCAGTTCTTC. It translates to CASTLRGRASGPLGDEQFF. The V call is TRBV12-3 or TRBV12-4, the J call TRBJ2-1, with 7 positions matching TRBD2. CDR3 length equals 19 residues. The junction had 26 bases not matched to a gene; V was cut back by 7 bases and J by 8 bases.

This clonotype has just a few counts. The chain couples TRBV15 to TRBJ2-1, with TRBD2 matching 7 bases. V lost 1 base and J lost 5; bases outside the gene matches: 8. The germline V gene has CDR1 LNHNV and CDR2 YYDKDF (reference sequence). This CDR3 has 16 residues. CDR3 sequence (DNA): TGTGCCACCAGCAGAGTCCGACTAGCAATTCACAATGAGCAGTTCTTC. Encoded protein: CATSRVRLAIHNEQFF. Combining the CDR3 with reference TRBV15 and TRBJ2-1 gives the whole variable domain DAMVIQNPRYQVTQFGKPVTLSCSQTLNHNVMYWYQQKSSQAPKLLFHYYDKDFNNEADTPDNFQSRRPNTSFCFLDIRSPGLGDTAMYLCATSRVRLAIHNEQFFGPGTRLTVL.

This sequence joins TRBV6-1 and TRBJ2-2; D unclear. CDR1 is MNHNS and CDR2 is SASEGT in the germline V gene. V was trimmed by 7 bases and J by 1 base, leaving 10 bases between them. This CDR3 is built from 14 residues. CDR3 in amino acids: CASKEPGNTGELFF. The CDR3 DNA reads TGTGCCAGCAAAGAGCCAGGGAACACCGGGGAGCTGTTTTTT.

The chain uses TRBV7-2 and TRBJ2-7, with D unresolved. This CDR3 has 15 residues. Germline CDR1 is SGHTA and CDR2 is FQGNSA. The germline V and J ends were trimmed by 5 bases and 2 bases, with 16 bases remaining between them. The CDR3 spells CASSIQTNEAYEQYF. CDR3 coding DNA: TGTGCCAGCAGCATTCAGACCAACGAAGCCTACGAGCAGTACTTC. The whole variable domain, remainder taken from reference TRBV7-2 and TRBJ2-7, is GAGVSQSPSNKVTEKGKDVELRCDPISGHTALYWYRQSLGQGLEFLIYFQGNSAPDKSGLPSDRFSAERTGGSVSTLTIQRTQQEDSAVYLCASSIQTNEAYEQYFGPGTRLTVT.

This clonotype turned up a few times. CDR3 DNA: TGTGCTAGTGGAAAGGACAGCAAGAACACCCAGTACTTC. It encodes CASGKDSKNTQYF. The chain couples TRBV12-5 to TRBJ2-5, with a possible D match to TRBD1 (6 bases). The CDR3 covers 13 residues. Germline V gene data show CDR1 as LGHNT and CDR2 as FRNRAP. Deletions cut 6 bases from V and 8 bases from J, with 16 bases between.

This clonotype was seen repeatedly, ten times or more. V usage is TRBV5-5 and J usage is TRBJ2-1, with TRBD1 as a possible D gene (6 bases). Trimming pared 4 bases from V and 9 bases from J, leaving 17 bases between. Per germline, CDR1 SGHKS and CDR2 YYEKEE (reference sequence). This CDR3 region has 14 residues. The CDR3, as DNA: TGTGCCAGCAGCAATATGATTACAGGGAGTGAGCAGTTCTTC. It yields the protein CASSNMITGSEQFF.

This clonotype appeared many times. The chain is built from TRBV7-8 and TRBJ2-7, with 10 positions matching TRBD1. V shed 5 bases and J 2 bases; nucleotides not matched to a gene: 15. CDR3 length: 18 amino acids. CDR1 SGHVS and CDR2 FQNEAQ come from the germline V gene. CDR3 bases: TGTGCCAGCAGCCAACGATCCCATACCGGGACAGGGGCCTACGAGCAGTACTTC. Amino acid sequence: CASSQRSHTGTGAYEQYF.

In regard to this clonotype: It may be a read error: a sequence one base away is much more abundant. The V gene is TRBV6-1, the J gene TRBJ1-5; tentative D call: TRBD1 (6 bases). The germline V gene has CDR1 MNHNS and CDR2 SASEGT. CDR3 size: 13 residues. Deletions cut 3 bases from V and 9 bases from J, with 12 bases between. The CDR3 bases are TGTGCCAGCAGTGAGGGGGCGGGGTGGCCCCAGCATTTT. Translated, it gives CASSEGAGWPQHF.

This clonotype was seen only a few times. Here the CDR3 reads CASSEYEGAGYGYTF. The CDR3 nucleotides are TGTGCCAGCAGTGAATACGAGGGGGCGGGGTATGGCTACACCTTC. The rearrangement links TRBV25-1 to TRBJ1-2, with TRBD1 identical over 7 bases. V dropped 0 bases and J dropped 5; count of bases not matched to a gene: 6. This CDR3 is built from 15 residues. Germline values: CDR1 MGHDK, CDR2 SYGVNS.

The CDR3 nucleotides are TGTGCCAGCAGCCCCTACGGGGGGGGCGACGTCGGGGGCAATCAGCCCCAGCATTTT. Amino acids: CASSPYGGGDVGGNQPQHF. The V and J genes are TRBV5-5 and TRBJ1-5; possibly TRBD1 for D (6 bases). Trimming took off 4 bases at V and 2 bases at J, with 25 bases between the two ends. CDR1 and CDR2 (germline): SGHKS, YYEKEE (reference sequence). There are 19 residues in the CDR3.

This clonotype was seen many times. The chain employs TRBV6-2 or TRBV6-3 and TRBJ2-7, with 8 bases fitting TRBD2. After removal of 0 bases from V and 5 bases from J, the junction contained 18 bases not matched to a gene. The germline V gene has CDR1 MNHEY and CDR2 SVGEGT. The CDR3 is made up of 19 amino acids. CDR3 loop: CASSYSKSRGGRTLHEQYF. CDR3 DNA sequence: TGTGCCAGCAGTTACTCGAAGAGTCGGGGGGGCCGAACCCTCCACGAGCAGTACTTC.

The V and J genes are TRBV4-2 and TRBJ2-7, with D perhaps TRBD2 (6 bases). This CDR3 contains 15 residues. Germline V lookup: CDR1 LGHNA, CDR2 YNFKEQ. V lost 1 base, J lost 3 bases, and 13 bases lay in between. The CDR3 DNA reads TGTGCCAGCAGCCAAGCCAGCGGGCAGAGCTACGAGCAGTACTTC. It encodes CASSQASGQSYEQYF.

The V and J genes are TRBV28 and TRBJ1-5, with 9 nucleotides matching TRBD1. V dropped 5 bases and J dropped 5; count of bases not matched to a gene: 10. Looked up from germline, CDR1 is MDHEN and CDR2 is SYDVKM. The CDR3 consists of 16 residues. In DNA form, the CDR3 reads TGTGCCAGCAGTCCACCGGACAGGGGATTGGATCAGCCCCAGCATTTT. Protein: CASSPPDRGLDQPQHF.

The chain recombines TRBV5-1 with TRBJ1-2; D is ambiguous. The germline gives CDR1 SGHRS, CDR2 YFSETQ. V was clipped by 0 bases and J by 2 bases, with 8 bases between them. The CDR3 spans 14 residues. The CDR3 nucleotides read TGCGCCAGCAGCTTGGGAGACCTAAACTATGGCTACACCTTC. Amino acid sequence: CASSLGDLNYGYTF.

On this clonotype: A clone one base away is much larger, so this may be a read error. This chain links TRBV30 with TRBJ1-5; D is unresolved. CDR1 is GTSNPN, CDR2 SVGIG, per germline (reference sequence). The CDR3 extends over 17 amino acids. CDR3 sequence reads: CTWSPGGATGQLQPQHF. CDR3 bases: TGTACCTGGAGTCCTGGAGGCGCTACGGGCCAGCTTCAGCCCCAGCATTTT.

The V call is TRBV18, the J call TRBJ1-3; D gene unclear. Germline values: CDR1 KGHSH, CDR2 LQKENI. This CDR3 has 16 amino acids. V shed 2 bases and J shed 4 bases, with 15 bases lying between them. The DNA for the CDR3 is TGTGCCAGCTCACCAAGCGGAGGGCCTGGCGGAAACACCATATATTTT. It is translated as CASSPSGGPGGNTIYF.

The chain recombines TRBV6-1 with TRBJ2-7; weak D call: TRBD1 (6 bases). The germline CDR1 and CDR2 sequences are MNHNS and SASEGT. This CDR3 has 12 residues. The germline V and J ends were trimmed by 11 bases and 3 bases, with 14 bases remaining between them. In DNA, the CDR3 is TGTGCCTCCCGGGACACCAACTACGAGCAGTACTTC. It is translated as CASRDTNYEQYF.